This record looks at one T cell receptor beta chain sequence and its context. The entry originates in a study of OX40 agonist ivuxolimab in advanced cancers. About the study: The study reported partial responses in three patients: one hepatocellular carcinoma, two cutaneous melanoma.

Excluded were patients having autoimmune disease history or systemic immunosuppression. Deletions cut 5 bases from V and 1 base from J, with 15 bases between. The CDR3 contains 17 residues. Germline V gene sequence: CDR1 MNHEY, CDR2 SMNVEV (reference sequence). The repertoire was sequenced with immunoSEQ multiplex PCR; TCRdb's copy has only in-frame clones and lacks some. The data hold about 20,000 clones, with approximately 86% observed a single time. The specimen comprised CD4+ or CD8+ T cells sorted from blood, sampled in a trial of the OX40 agonist ivuxolimab. The clonotype originates from an adult with an advanced solid tumor such as melanoma, head and neck, liver or kidney cancer. The J gene is TRBJ2-6, the V gene TRBV27; D may be TRBD2 (6 bases). CDR3 region: CASSGSSVISGANVLTF. The CDR3 region has the DNA TGTGCCAGCAGTGGGTCTAGCGTAATTTCTGGGGCCAACGTCCTGACTTTC.